A selection of T cell receptor beta chains follows, all from one sample in a study of blood T cell repertoires in COVID-19. Sequencing was performed with immunoSEQ multiplex PCR; in TCRdb, only in-frame clones are kept and a portion is missing. The repertoire consists of some 200,000 clones, with 94% occurring once and the leading ten covering around 0.8%. Sequencing was done on a sample of peripheral blood. All receptors come from a man aged 25-45 years with COVID-19, enrolled during active disease. Both conserved end residues are part of each CDR3. A D gene is named only where the DNA matches it firmly. A row's size may be missing; if present it is once, few, many or a size class.

V	size	J	D	CDR3	DNA
TRBV5-6	.	TRBJ2-3	TRBD1	CASSLGQGPDTQYF	TGTGCCAGCAGCTTGGGACAGGGTCCAGATACGCAGTATTTT
TRBV4-2	.	TRBJ1-4	TRBD1	CASSGTAFNEKLFF	TGTGCCAGCAGCGGGACAGCCTTTAATGAAAAACTGTTTTTT
TRBV7-9	.	TRBJ1-2	.	CASSLDGGGIYGYTF	TGTGCCAGCAGTCTAGACGGCGGGGGGATCTATGGCTACACCTTC
TRBV7-2	.	TRBJ1-2	TRBD1	CASSILDRSYGYTF	TGTGCCAGCAGCATCTTGGACAGGTCCTATGGCTACACCTTC
TRBV5-1	.	TRBJ2-5	TRBD2	CASSFASGGPQETQYF	TGCGCCAGCAGCTTCGCTAGCGGGGGGCCACAAGAGACCCAGTACTTC
TRBV12-3/TRBV12-4	.	TRBJ2-5	.	CASSRGAGETQYF	TGTGCCAGCAGCCGGGGGGCCGGAGAGACCCAGTACTTC
TRBV2	.	TRBJ1-4	TRBD1	CASSVGTEANEKLFF	TGTGCCAGCAGTGTGGGGACAGAGGCTAATGAAAAACTGTTTTTT
TRBV5-6	.	TRBJ1-6	TRBD1	CASSFQGQGYSPLHF	TGTGCCAGCAGCTTCCAGGGACAGGGGTATTCACCCCTCCACTTT
TRBV6-6	.	TRBJ1-5	TRBD1	CASSYSGTGDQPQHF	TGTGCCAGCAGTTACTCGGGGACAGGGGATCAGCCCCAGCATTTT
TRBV4-2	.	TRBJ2-7	TRBD2	CASSQVTSGGPNEQYF	TGTGCCAGCAGCCAGGTGACTAGCGGGGGGCCAAACGAGCAGTACTTC
TRBV4-1	once	TRBJ1-1	.	CASSQGAARGAAEAFF	TGCGCCAGCAGCCAAGGGGCTGCCCGGGGTGCGGCTGAAGCTTTCTTT
TRBV7-9	.	TRBJ1-2	.	CASSLSTTLDSGYTF	TGTGCCAGCAGCTTGTCGACGACACTAGACTCCGGCTACACCTTC
TRBV19	.	TRBJ1-5	.	CASSIDINQPQHF	TGTGCCAGTAGTATAGACATTAATCAGCCCCAGCATTTT
TRBV6-1	.	TRBJ2-2	.	CASSEALVQGPGELFF	TGTGCCAGCAGTGAAGCGCTGGTACAGGGTCCCGGGGAGCTGTTTTTT
TRBV28	.	TRBJ2-5	TRBD2	CASTMPGLAGGVTQYF	TGTGCCAGCACCATGCCGGGACTAGCGGGGGGGGTGACCCAGTACTTC
TRBV10-3	.	TRBJ1-5	TRBD1	CATADRANQPQHF	TGTGCCACCGCGGACAGGGCAAATCAGCCCCAGCATTTT
TRBV10-2	.	TRBJ1-2	TRBD1	CASRITGEDGYTF	TGCGCCAGCAGGATAACAGGGGAGGACGGCTACACCTTC
TRBV19	.	TRBJ2-5	.	CASRLRGNQETQYF	TGTGCCAGTAGGCTAAGGGGCAATCAAGAGACCCAGTACTTC
TRBV29-1	.	TRBJ2-5	TRBD1	CSVGQGMETQYF	TGCAGCGTTGGACAGGGAATGGAGACCCAGTACTTC
TRBV5-4	.	TRBJ2-7	.	CASSLGDSGYYEQYF	TGTGCCAGCAGCTTGGGCGACAGTGGGTACTACGAGCAGTACTTC
TRBV6-1	.	TRBJ2-7	.	CASSETFFGSTYEQYF	TGTGCCAGCAGTGAGACATTCTTCGGCTCGACCTACGAGCAGTACTTC
TRBV7-9	.	TRBJ1-5	.	CASSPIEGNQPQHF	TGTGCCAGCAGTCCTATAGAGGGCAATCAGCCCCAGCATTTT
TRBV6-6	few	TRBJ1-5	.	CASDGYSNQPQHF	TGTGCCAGCGACGGGTATAGCAATCAGCCCCAGCATTTT
TRBV9	.	TRBJ1-2	.	CASSVAGTLDYGYTF	TGTGCCAGCAGCGTAGCCGGGACATTAGACTATGGCTACACCTTC
TRBV19	.	TRBJ1-1	.	CASSMSQGGPSEAFF	TGTGCCAGTTCGATGAGCCAAGGAGGGCCCTCCGAAGCTTTCTTT
TRBV2	.	TRBJ1-6	.	CASSEGFPMSSYNSPLHF	TGTGCCAGCAGTGAAGGGTTCCCCATGAGCTCCTATAATTCACCCCTCCACTTT
TRBV19	once	TRBJ2-5	.	CASSGAGWYQETQYF	TGTGCCAGTTCTGGCGCGGGGTGGTACCAAGAGACCCAGTACTTC
TRBV29-1	.	TRBJ2-5	.	CSVSHGAEETQYF	TGCAGCGTTTCACATGGGGCCGAAGAGACCCAGTACTTC
TRBV7-2	.	TRBJ1-2	TRBD1	CASSLDLWDSVFGYTF	TGTGCCAGCAGCTTAGATCTCTGGGACAGCGTTTTTGGCTACACCTTC